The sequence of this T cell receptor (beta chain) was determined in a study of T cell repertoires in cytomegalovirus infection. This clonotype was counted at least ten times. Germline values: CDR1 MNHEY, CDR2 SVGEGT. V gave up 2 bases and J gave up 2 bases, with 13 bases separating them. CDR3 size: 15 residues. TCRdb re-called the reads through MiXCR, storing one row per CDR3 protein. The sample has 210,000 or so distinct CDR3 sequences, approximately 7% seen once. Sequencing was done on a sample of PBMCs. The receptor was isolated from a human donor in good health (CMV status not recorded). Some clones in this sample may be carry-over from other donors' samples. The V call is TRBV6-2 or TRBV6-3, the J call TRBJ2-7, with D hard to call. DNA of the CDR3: TGTGCCAGCAGTTACCGCTTGACTGGTACCTACGAGCAGTACTTC. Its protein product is CASSYRLTGTYEQYF.